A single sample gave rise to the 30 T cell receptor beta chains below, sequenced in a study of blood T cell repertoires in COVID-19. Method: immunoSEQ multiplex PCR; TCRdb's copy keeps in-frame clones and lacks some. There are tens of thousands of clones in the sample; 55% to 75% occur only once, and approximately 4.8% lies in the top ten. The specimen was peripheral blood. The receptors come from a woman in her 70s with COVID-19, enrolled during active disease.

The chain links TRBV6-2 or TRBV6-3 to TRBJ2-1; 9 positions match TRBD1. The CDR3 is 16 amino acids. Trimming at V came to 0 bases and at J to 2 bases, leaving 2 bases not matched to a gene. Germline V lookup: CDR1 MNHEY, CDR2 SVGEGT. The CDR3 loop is CASSYSGDRAYNEQFF. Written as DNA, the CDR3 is TGTGCCAGCAGTTACTCGGGGGACAGGGCCTACAATGAGCAGTTCTTC.

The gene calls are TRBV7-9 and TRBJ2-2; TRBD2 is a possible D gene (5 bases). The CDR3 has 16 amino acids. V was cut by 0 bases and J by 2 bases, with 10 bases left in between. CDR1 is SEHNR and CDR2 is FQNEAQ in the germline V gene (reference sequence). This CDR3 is CASSLAPRGNTGELFF. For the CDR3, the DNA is TGTGCCAGCAGCTTAGCGCCCCGGGGTAACACCGGGGAGCTGTTTTTT. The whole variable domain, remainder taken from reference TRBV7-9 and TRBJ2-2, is DTGVSQNPRHKITKRGQNVTFRCDPISEHNRLYWYRQTLGQGPEFLTYFQNEAQLEKSRLLSDRFSAERPKGSFSTLEIQRTEQGDSAMYLCASSLAPRGNTGELFFGEGSRLTVL.

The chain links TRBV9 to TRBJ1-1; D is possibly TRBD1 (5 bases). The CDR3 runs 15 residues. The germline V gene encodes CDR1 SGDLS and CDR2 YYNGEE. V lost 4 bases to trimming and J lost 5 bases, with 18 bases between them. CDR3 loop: CASSFSGGASTEAFF. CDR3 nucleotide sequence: TGTGCCAGCAGCTTCAGTGGCGGGGCCAGTACTGAAGCTTTCTTT.

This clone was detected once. CDR3 residues: CASTLGGAPEAFF. The CDR3 region has the DNA TGTGCCAGCACCTTAGGGGGCGCGCCTGAAGCTTTCTTT. The V gene is TRBV28, the J gene TRBJ1-1; 7 nucleotides agree with TRBD1. The CDR3 covers 13 residues. Per germline, CDR1 MDHEN and CDR2 SYDVKM. The ends lost 7 bases at V and 6 bases at J; junction bases unmatched: 8.

The CDR3 bases are TGTGCCAGCAGTTCCCGAAAGGGTGGAGGGGACCCCCAGCATTTT. This translates into CASSSRKGGGDPQHF. The V call is TRBV6-5, the J call TRBJ1-5, with D perhaps TRBD1 (5 bases). The germline V and J ends were trimmed by 4 bases and 10 bases, with 20 bases remaining between them. Germline CDR1 is MNHEY and CDR2 is SVGAGI. This CDR3 is built from 15 residues.

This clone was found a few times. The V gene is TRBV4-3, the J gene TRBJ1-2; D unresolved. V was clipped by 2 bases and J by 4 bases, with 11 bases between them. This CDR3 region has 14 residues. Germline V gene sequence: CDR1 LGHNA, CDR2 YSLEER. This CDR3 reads CASSQIPRSYGYTF. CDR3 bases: TGCGCCAGCAGCCAAATCCCGAGGTCCTATGGCTACACCTTC.

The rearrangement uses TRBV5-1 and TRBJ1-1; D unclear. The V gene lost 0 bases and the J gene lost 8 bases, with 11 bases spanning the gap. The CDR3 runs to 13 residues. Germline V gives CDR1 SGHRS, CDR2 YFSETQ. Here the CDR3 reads CASSLGRVDEAFF. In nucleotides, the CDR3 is TGCGCCAGCAGCTTGGGGAGGGTGGACGAAGCTTTCTTT.

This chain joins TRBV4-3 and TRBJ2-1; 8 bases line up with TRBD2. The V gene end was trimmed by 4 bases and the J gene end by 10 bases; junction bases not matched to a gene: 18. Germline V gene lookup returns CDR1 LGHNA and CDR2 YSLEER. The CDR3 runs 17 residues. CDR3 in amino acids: CASSPYGSGSIGREQFF. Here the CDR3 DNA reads TGCGCCAGCAGCCCGTACGGGAGCGGGAGCATAGGGAGGGAGCAGTTCTTC.

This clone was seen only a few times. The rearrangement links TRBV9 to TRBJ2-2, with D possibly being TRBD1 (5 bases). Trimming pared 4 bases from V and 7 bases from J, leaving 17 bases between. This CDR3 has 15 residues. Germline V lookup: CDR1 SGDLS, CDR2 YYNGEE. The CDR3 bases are TGTGCCAGCAGCCTGTCCCTGGGGCAAGGCGGGGAGCTGTTTTTT. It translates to CASSLSLGQGGELFF.

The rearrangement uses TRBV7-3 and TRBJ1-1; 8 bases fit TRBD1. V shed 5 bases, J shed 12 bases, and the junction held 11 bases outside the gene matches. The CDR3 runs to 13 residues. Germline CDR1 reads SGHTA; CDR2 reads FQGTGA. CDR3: CASSPITGGRTFF. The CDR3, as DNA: TGTGCCAGCAGCCCAATAACAGGGGGAAGGACTTTCTTT.

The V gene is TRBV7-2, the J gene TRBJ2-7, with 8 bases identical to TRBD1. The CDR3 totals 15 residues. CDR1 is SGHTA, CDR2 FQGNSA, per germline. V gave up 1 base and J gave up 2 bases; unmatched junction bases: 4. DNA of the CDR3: TGTGCCAGCAGCTTAGAGGGCAGGGGGCCCTACGAGCAGTACGTC. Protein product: CASSLEGRGPYEQYV.

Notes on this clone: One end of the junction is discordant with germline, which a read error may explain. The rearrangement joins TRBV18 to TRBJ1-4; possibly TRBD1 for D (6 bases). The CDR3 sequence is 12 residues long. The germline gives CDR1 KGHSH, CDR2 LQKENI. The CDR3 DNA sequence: TGTGCCAGCTCATCACCAGGGGCAAAACTGTTTTTT. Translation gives CASSSPGAKLFF.

The CDR3 nucleotides are TGTGCCAGCAGCTCCGGAGGGACAGGGGCAGGAGCTAACTATGGCTACACCTTC. Translating it yields CASSSGGTGAGANYGYTF. The V call is TRBV7-2, the J call TRBJ1-2, with 10 bases matching TRBD1. The CDR3 is 18 residues long. V lost 4 bases and J lost 0; bases outside the gene matches: 11. CDR1 and CDR2 (germline): SGHTA, FQGNSA.

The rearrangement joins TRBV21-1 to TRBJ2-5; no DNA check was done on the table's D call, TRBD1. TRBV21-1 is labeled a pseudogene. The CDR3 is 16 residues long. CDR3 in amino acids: CASSKDLEQGSETQYF. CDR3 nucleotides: TGTGCCAGCAGCAAAGATCTGGAACAGGGGTCAGAGACCCAGTACTTC.

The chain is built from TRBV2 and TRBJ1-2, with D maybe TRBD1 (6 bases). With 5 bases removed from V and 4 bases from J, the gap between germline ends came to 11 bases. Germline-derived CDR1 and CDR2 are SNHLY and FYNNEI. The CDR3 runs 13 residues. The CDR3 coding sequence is TGTGCCAGCAGTCCCGACAGGCTCTATGGCTACACCTTC. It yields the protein CASSPDRLYGYTF. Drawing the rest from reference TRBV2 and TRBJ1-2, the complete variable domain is EPEVTQTPSHQVTQMGQEVILRCVPISNHLYFYWYRQILGQKVEFLVSFYNNEISEKSEIFDDQFSVERPDGSNFTLKIRSTKLEDSAMYFCASSPDRLYGYTFGSGTRLTVV.

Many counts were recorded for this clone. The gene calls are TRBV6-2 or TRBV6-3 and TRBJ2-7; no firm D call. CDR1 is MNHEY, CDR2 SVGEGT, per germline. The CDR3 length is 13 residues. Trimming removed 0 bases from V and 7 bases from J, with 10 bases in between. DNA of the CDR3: TGTGCCAGCAGTTACTCGCTTTACAGAGAGCAGTACGTC. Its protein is CASSYSLYREQYV.

In DNA form, the CDR3 reads TGTGCCAGCAGCGTATCGGGACTAGAGGTCTACAATGAGCAGTTCTTC. Amino acid sequence: CASSVSGLEVYNEQFF. The chain combines TRBV9 with TRBJ2-1, with TRBD2 matching over 8 bases. This CDR3 has 16 amino acids. The junction had 6 bases not matched to a gene; V was cut back by 1 base and J by 3 bases. Germline V gene data show CDR1 as SGDLS and CDR2 as YYNGEE.

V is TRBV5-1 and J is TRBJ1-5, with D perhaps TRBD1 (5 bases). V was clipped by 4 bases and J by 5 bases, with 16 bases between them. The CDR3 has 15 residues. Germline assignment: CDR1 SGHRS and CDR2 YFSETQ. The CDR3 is CASSPWGQPDQPQHF. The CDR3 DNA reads TGCGCCAGCAGCCCGTGGGGCCAGCCGGATCAGCCCCAGCATTTT.

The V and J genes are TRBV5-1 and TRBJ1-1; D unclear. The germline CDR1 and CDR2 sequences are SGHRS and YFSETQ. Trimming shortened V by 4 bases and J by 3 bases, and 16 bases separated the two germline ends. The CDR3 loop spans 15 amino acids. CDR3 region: CASSPQTGGHTEAFF. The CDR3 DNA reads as TGCGCCAGCAGCCCTCAGACGGGAGGGCACACTGAAGCTTTCTTT.

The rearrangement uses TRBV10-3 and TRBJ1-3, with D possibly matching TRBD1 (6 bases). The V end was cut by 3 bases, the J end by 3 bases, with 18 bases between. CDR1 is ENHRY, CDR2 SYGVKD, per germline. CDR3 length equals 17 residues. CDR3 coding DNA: TGTGCCATCAGTGACCTCCCGGGGGGGGGCAATGGAAACACCATATATTTT. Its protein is CAISDLPGGGNGNTIYF.

CDR3 in DNA: TGTGCCAGCAGCCAAGACGGGGGGGCCAACAATGAGCAGTTCTTC. Translating gives CASSQDGGANNEQFF. The chain joins TRBV4-2 to TRBJ2-1; TRBD2 aligns across 8 bases. CDR3 length equals 15 residues. Trimming at V came to 0 bases and at J to 5 bases, leaving 3 bases not matched to a gene. Germline V CDR1 and CDR2: LGHNA, YNFKEQ.

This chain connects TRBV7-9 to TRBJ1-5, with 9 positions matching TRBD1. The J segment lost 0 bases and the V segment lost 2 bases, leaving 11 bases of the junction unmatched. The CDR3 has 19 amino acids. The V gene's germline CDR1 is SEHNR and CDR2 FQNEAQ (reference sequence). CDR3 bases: TGTGCCAGCAGCTTAAGGCGGGACAGGGTCCTGTATAGCAATCAGCCCCAGCATTTT. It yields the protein CASSLRRDRVLYSNQPQHF.

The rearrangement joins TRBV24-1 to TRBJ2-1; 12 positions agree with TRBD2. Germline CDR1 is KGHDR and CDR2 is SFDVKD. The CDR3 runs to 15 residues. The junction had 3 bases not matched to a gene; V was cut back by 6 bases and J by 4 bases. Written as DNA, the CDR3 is TGTGCCACCAGTCCACTAGCGGGAGGTTACAATGAGCAGTTCTTC. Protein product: CATSPLAGGYNEQFF.

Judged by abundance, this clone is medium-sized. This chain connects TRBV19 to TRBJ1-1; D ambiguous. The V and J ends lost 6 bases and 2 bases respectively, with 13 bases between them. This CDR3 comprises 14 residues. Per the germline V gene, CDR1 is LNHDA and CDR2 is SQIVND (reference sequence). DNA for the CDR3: TGTGCCAGTAGCCCCCGGGTGAAAAACACTGAAGCTTTCTTT. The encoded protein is CASSPRVKNTEAFF.

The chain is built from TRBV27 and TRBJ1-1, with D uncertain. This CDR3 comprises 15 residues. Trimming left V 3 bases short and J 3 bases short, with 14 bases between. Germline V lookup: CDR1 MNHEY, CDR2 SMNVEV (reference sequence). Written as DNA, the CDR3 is TGTGCCAGCAGTTTGGCCTCCCCTGCGGACACTGAAGCTTTCTTT. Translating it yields CASSLASPADTEAFF.

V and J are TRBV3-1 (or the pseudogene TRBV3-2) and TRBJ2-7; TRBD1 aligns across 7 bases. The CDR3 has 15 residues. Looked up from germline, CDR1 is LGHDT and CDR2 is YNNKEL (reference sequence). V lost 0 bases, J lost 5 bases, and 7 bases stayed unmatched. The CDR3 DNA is TGTGCCAGCAGCCAAGAGGGGACAGTGAGCAACGAGCAGTACTTC. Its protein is CASSQEGTVSNEQYF.

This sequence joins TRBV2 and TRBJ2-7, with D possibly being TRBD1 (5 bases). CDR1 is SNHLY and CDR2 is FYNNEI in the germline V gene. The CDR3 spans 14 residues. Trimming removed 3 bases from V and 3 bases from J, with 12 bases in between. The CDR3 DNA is TGTGCCAGCAGTGAGCCCAGGGTGGGCTACGAGCAGTACTTC. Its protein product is CASSEPRVGYEQYF.

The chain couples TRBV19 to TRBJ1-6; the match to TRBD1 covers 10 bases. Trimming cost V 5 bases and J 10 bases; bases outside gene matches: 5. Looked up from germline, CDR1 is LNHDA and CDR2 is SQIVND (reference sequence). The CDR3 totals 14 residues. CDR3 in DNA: TGTGCCAGTAGTTCAGGGACAGGGGACTCACCCCTCCACTTT. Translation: CASSSGTGDSPLHF.

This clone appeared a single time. The CDR3 protein is CASSFKGLAGSEQFF. CDR3 in DNA: TGTGCCAGCAGTTTCAAAGGACTAGCGGGGAGTGAGCAGTTCTTC. This chain uses TRBV6-2 or TRBV6-3 with TRBJ2-1; 12 positions match TRBD2. This CDR3 is 15 amino acids long. The junction had 7 bases not matched to a gene; V was cut back by 4 bases and J by 9 bases. The germline V gene has CDR1 MNHEY and CDR2 SVGEGT.

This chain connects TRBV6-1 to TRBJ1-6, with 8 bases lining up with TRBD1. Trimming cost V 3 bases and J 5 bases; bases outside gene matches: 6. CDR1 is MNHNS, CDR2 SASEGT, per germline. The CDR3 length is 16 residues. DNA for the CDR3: TGTGCCAGCAGTGATTTCAGGGGGCGGAATAATTCACCCCTCCACTTT. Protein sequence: CASSDFRGRNNSPLHF.